A single sample gave rise to the 17 T cell receptor beta chains below, sequenced in a study of T cell responses to AZD1222 COVID-19 vaccine. Profiled with immunoSEQ multiplex PCR; TCRdb holds only in-frame clones, not every one. The sample carries 55,000 to 80,000 clones, around 84% recorded once. The input for sequencing was peripheral blood, taken on day 0 of AZD1222 vaccination. These receptors were collected from an adult in good health.

DNA of the CDR3: TGTGCCAGCACCAAATCGGACACCGTCGGGAATTCACCCCTCCACTTT. Protein product: CASTKSDTVGNSPLHF. This rearrangement joins TRBV7-9 to TRBJ1-6, with D tentatively TRBD1 (5 bases). Germline V gives CDR1 SEHNR, CDR2 FQNEAQ (reference sequence). CDR3 length equals 16 residues. V lost 7 bases and J 7 bases, leaving 20 bases between the germline ends.

The chain employs TRBV3-1 (or the pseudogene TRBV3-2) and TRBJ2-3; D is perhaps TRBD1 (6 bases). CDR1 is LGHDT, CDR2 YNNKEL, per germline (reference sequence). The CDR3 runs to 17 residues. Deletions cut 0 bases from V and 2 bases from J, with 15 bases between. The chain's CDR3 is CASSQEGDTAYTDTQYF. CDR3 DNA sequence: TGTGCCAGCAGCCAAGAAGGGGACACCGCCTACACAGATACGCAGTATTTT.

A remark on this clone: Relative to the germline gene, one junction end is altered; a read error may explain this. The chain carries TRBV7-8 and TRBJ1-2; D not resolved. The CDR3 totals 13 residues. Germline V gene sequence: CDR1 SGHVS, CDR2 FQNEAQ. The CDR3 region has the DNA TGTGCCAGCAGCTTAGTTCAGGTTGGCGGCCTCAAATTC. This gives the protein CASSLVQVGGLKF. Using reference TRBV7-8 and TRBJ1-2 for the parts outside the CDR3, the full variable domain is GAGVSQSPRYKVAKRGQDVALRCDPISGHVSLFWYQQALGQGPEFLTYFQNEAQLDKSGLPSDRFFAERPEGSVSTLKIQRTQQEDSAVYLCASSLVQVGGLKFGSGTRLTVV.

The rearrangement joins TRBV29-1 to TRBJ1-2; D unclear. Germline assignment: CDR1 SQVTM and CDR2 ANQGSEA. V gave up 1 base and J gave up 8 bases, with 11 bases separating them. The CDR3 has 12 amino acids. The CDR3 DNA reads as TGCAGCGTTGAAGTCCCCCCACTCGGCTACACCTTC. It specifies CSVEVPPLGYTF.

The V call is TRBV25-1, the J call TRBJ1-2; D possibly corresponds to TRBD1 (5 bases). CDR1 is MGHDK, CDR2 SYGVNS, per germline. V dropped 1 base and J dropped 4 bases, with 10 bases sitting between them. The CDR3 has 14 residues. CDR3 sequence reads: CASSELAGIYGYTF. DNA for the CDR3: TGTGCCAGCAGTGAATTGGCAGGGATCTATGGCTACACCTTC.

This chain connects TRBV5-1 to TRBJ2-2, with D possibly being TRBD2 (6 bases). The CDR3 runs to 16 residues. V lost 4 bases and J 4 bases, leaving 17 bases between the germline ends. Per germline, CDR1 SGHRS and CDR2 YFSETQ. The CDR3 is CASSRGWSESTGELFF. In DNA, the CDR3 is TGCGCCAGCAGCCGGGGGTGGTCGGAGAGCACCGGGGAGCTGTTTTTT.

The chain recombines TRBV15 with TRBJ2-3, with D maybe TRBD2 (5 bases). V gave up 7 bases and J gave up 0 bases, with 8 bases separating them. The CDR3 runs 13 residues. Germline V CDR1 and CDR2: LNHNV, YYDKDF (reference sequence). Here the CDR3 reads CATKTGSTDTQYF. The CDR3 region has the DNA TGTGCCACCAAAACGGGAAGCACAGATACGCAGTATTTT.

The genes are TRBV18 and TRBJ2-2; D is ambiguous. Trimming took 0 bases from V and 0 from J, leaving 8 bases between them. Per germline, CDR1 KGHSH and CDR2 LQKENI. This CDR3 has 16 amino acids. CDR3 nucleotide sequence: TGTGCCAGCTCACCACCGGTCGGAGCGAACACCGGGGAGCTGTTTTTT. Translated: CASSPPVGANTGELFF. The full variable domain, completed using reference TRBV18 and TRBJ2-2, is NAGVMQNPRHLVRRRGQEARLRCSPMKGHSHVYWYRQLPEEGLKFMVYLQKENIIDESGMPKERFSAEFPKEGPSILRIQQVVRGDSAAYFCASSPPVGANTGELFFGEGSRLTVL.

The chain uses TRBV28 and TRBJ2-7; 9 nucleotides line up with TRBD2. The CDR3 extends over 16 amino acids. CDR1 MDHEN and CDR2 SYDVKM come from the germline V gene. Losses at the gene ends were 4 bases for V and 4 bases for J; bases not matched to a gene: 11. CDR3 in amino acids: CASSSRSGGREYEQYF. The CDR3 DNA is TGTGCCAGCAGTTCCCGTTCTGGCGGGAGGGAGTACGAGCAGTACTTC.

This clone came up many times. This chain connects TRBV7-3 to TRBJ1-1, with 7 bases lining up with TRBD1. The CDR3 sequence is 15 residues long. Germline-derived CDR1 and CDR2 are SGHTA and FQGTGA. V shed 5 bases, J shed 0 bases, and the junction held 6 bases outside the gene matches. The CDR3 region is CASSLSGQLNTEAFF. CDR3 DNA: TGTGCCAGCAGCCTCTCGGGACAGCTGAACACTGAAGCTTTCTTT.

This clone has more than one count but fewer than ten. The chain couples TRBV19 to TRBJ1-1; the D gene is possibly TRBD1 (5 bases). Germline CDR1 reads LNHDA; CDR2 reads SQIVND (reference sequence). This CDR3 spans 14 amino acids. V lost 3 bases and J 2 bases, leaving 10 bases between the germline ends. The CDR3 region is CASSISGANTEAFF. The CDR3, as DNA: TGTGCCAGTAGTATCTCTGGGGCCAACACTGAAGCTTTCTTT. Full variable domain (missing parts from reference TRBV19 and TRBJ1-1): DGGITQSPKYLFRKEGQNVTLSCEQNLNHDAMYWYRQDPGQGLRLIYYSQIVNDFQKGDIAEGYSVSREKKESFPLTVTSAQKNPTAFYLCASSISGANTEAFFGQGTRLTVV.

The gene calls are TRBV28 and TRBJ1-5; unclear D gene. Trimming took off 7 bases at V and 3 bases at J, with 7 bases between the two ends. Germline V gives CDR1 MDHEN, CDR2 SYDVKM. There are 12 residues in the CDR3. CDR3 sequence: CASMDTNQPQHF. As DNA, the CDR3 is TGTGCCAGCATGGATACCAATCAGCCCCAGCATTTT.

The gene calls are TRBV28 and TRBJ1-5; D not certain. V shed 5 bases and J shed 3 bases, with 11 bases lying between them. There are 14 residues in the CDR3. Germline CDR1 reads MDHEN; CDR2 reads SYDVKM. The CDR3 DNA sequence: TGTGCCAGCAGTCTCCCCGCGCTCAATCAGCCCCAGCATTTT. It is translated as CASSLPALNQPQHF.

The chain is built from TRBV27 and TRBJ2-1, with TRBD2 identical over 9 bases. The J segment lost 4 bases and the V segment lost 5 bases, leaving 9 bases of the junction unmatched. Germline V gene sequence: CDR1 MNHEY, CDR2 SMNVEV (reference sequence). The CDR3 length is 16 residues. The CDR3 nucleotides read TGTGCCAGCAGTCTCGTCGGAGCGGGGGGTTACAATGAGCAGTTCTTC. Translated: CASSLVGAGGYNEQFF.

The V call is TRBV28, the J call TRBJ1-2; D is uncertain. The CDR3 runs to 12 residues. V was cut by 6 bases and J by 6 bases, with 11 bases left in between. Looked up from germline, CDR1 is MDHEN and CDR2 is SYDVKM. This CDR3 is CASSTSNHGYTF. CDR3 nucleotide sequence: TGTGCCAGCAGCACGTCTAATCATGGCTACACCTTC.

The gene calls are TRBV28 and TRBJ1-4; TRBD1 might be the D (6 bases). V gave up 7 bases and J gave up 8 bases, with 17 bases separating them. The germline CDR1 and CDR2 sequences are MDHEN and SYDVKM. This CDR3 has 14 residues. This CDR3 reads CASNLGAVREKLFF. CDR3 sequence (DNA): TGTGCCAGCAATTTGGGGGCTGTACGGGAAAAACTGTTTTTT.

The CDR3: CASSPPDRGSFF. The CDR3 nucleotides read TGTGCCAGCTCACCCCCGGACAGGGGATCTTTCTTT. The chain combines TRBV18 with TRBJ1-1; 9 nucleotides agree with TRBD1. J lost 12 bases, V lost 3 bases, and 5 bases had no gene match. Germline loops: CDR1 KGHSH, CDR2 LQKENI. The CDR3 runs 12 residues.